Below are 30 T cell receptor beta chains sequenced from a single sample in a study of T cell responses to AZD1222 COVID-19 vaccine. The protocol was immunoSEQ multiplex PCR, while the TCRdb copy is restricted to in-frame clones and leaves out a portion. Of 150,000 to 160,000 clones in the sample, roughly 90% are singletons; the top ten hold under 20%. The specimen comprised peripheral blood, sampled on day 0 of AZD1222 vaccination. These receptors all come from an adult in good health.

This clone was counted only a few times. V gene TRBV19 combines with J gene TRBJ1-1, with 7 positions matching TRBD1. V trimming: 5 bases; J trimming: 4 bases; junction bases outside the gene matches: 19. Germline loops: CDR1 LNHDA, CDR2 SQIVND (reference sequence). The CDR3 sequence is 18 residues long. CDR3 nucleotides: TGTGCCAGTAGTTCAAGGGACAGATCCAAGGGAATGGGCACTGAAGCTTTCTTT. Translated: CASSSRDRSKGMGTEAFF.

J is TRBJ1-2 and V is TRBV18; 7 bases map to TRBD1. The CDR3 has 15 residues. In germline, CDR1 is KGHSH, CDR2 LQKENI. Trimming removed 0 bases from V and 5 bases from J; junction bases left unmatched: 6. This CDR3 is CASSPPVAGGYGYTF. The CDR3 DNA reads as TGTGCCAGCTCACCACCGGTCGCAGGGGGATATGGCTACACCTTC. Complete variable domain (other parts from reference TRBV18 and TRBJ1-2): NAGVMQNPRHLVRRRGQEARLRCSPMKGHSHVYWYRQLPEEGLKFMVYLQKENIIDESGMPKERFSAEFPKEGPSILRIQQVVRGDSAAYFCASSPPVAGGYGYTFGSGTRLTVV.

The V call is TRBV19, the J call TRBJ1-1; weak D call: TRBD1 (5 bases). The germline V gene has CDR1 LNHDA and CDR2 SQIVND (reference sequence). This CDR3 spans 14 amino acids. V was shortened by 4 bases and J by 0 bases, with 9 bases between the two germline ends. The CDR3 reads CASSTRGMNTEAFF. Written as DNA, the CDR3 is TGTGCCAGTAGTACCCGGGGCATGAACACTGAAGCTTTCTTT.

The chain recombines TRBV7-2 with TRBJ2-3; TRBD2 agrees at 10 bases. From germline, CDR1 is SGHTA and CDR2 FQGNSA. Trimming took 7 bases from V and 7 from J; bases not matched to a gene: 11. The CDR3 length is 15 residues. The DNA of the CDR3 is TGTGCCAGCACCATCCTAGCGGGGGTCCATAATACGCAGTATTTT. This sequence encodes CASTILAGVHNTQYF.

The chain recombines TRBV12-3 or TRBV12-4 with TRBJ2-7, with 10 nucleotides matching TRBD2. The CDR3 consists of 12 residues. The junction had 4 bases not matched to a gene; V was cut back by 2 bases and J by 12 bases. The CDR3 loop reads CASSLRLAGVYF. The CDR3 DNA sequence: TGTGCCAGCAGTTTACGGCTAGCGGGGGTGTACTTC.

V is TRBV19 and J is TRBJ2-7; 10 bases line up with TRBD1. V shed 6 bases, J shed 2 bases, and the junction held 7 bases outside the gene matches. The CDR3 is 15 residues long. Germline V gene lookup returns CDR1 LNHDA and CDR2 SQIVND (reference sequence). CDR3 amino acids: CASSPGQGFPYEQYF. For the CDR3, the DNA is TGTGCCAGTAGCCCGGGACAGGGGTTTCCCTACGAGCAGTACTTC.

The chain employs TRBV6-5 and TRBJ1-5, with TRBD1 matching 7 bases. Trimming at V came to 5 bases and at J to 2 bases, leaving 6 bases not matched to a gene. CDR1 is MNHEY and CDR2 is SVGAGI in the germline V gene. The CDR3 contains 15 residues. CDR3 in DNA: TGTGCCAGCAGTCCGCCCAGGGGGGGCAATCAGCCCCAGCATTTT. It specifies CASSPPRGGNQPQHF.

In its sample, this clone was seen a few times. V gene TRBV2 combines with J gene TRBJ1-2, with D unclear. Germline CDR1 is SNHLY and CDR2 is FYNNEI. V shed 6 bases and J shed 4 bases, with 21 bases lying between them. This CDR3 has 16 residues. The CDR3 bases are TGTGCCAGCAGCTACCACGCTCGTACAGCTTCCTATGGCTACACCTTC. Encoded protein: CASSYHARTASYGYTF.

The V and J genes are TRBV25-1 and TRBJ2-5; D uncertain. The CDR3 runs 14 residues. V lost 3 bases, J lost 5 bases, and 13 bases lay in between. The V gene's germline CDR1 is MGHDK and CDR2 SYGVNS. CDR3 bases: TGTGCCAGCAGTGAGGCAGCCTTTCGGGAGACCCAGTACTTC. Translation gives CASSEAAFRETQYF.

This clone was found a few times. The J gene is TRBJ1-3, the V gene TRBV2; D is ambiguous. Between the trimmed V and J ends, which lost 8 bases and 0 bases, there was a span of 8 bases. The CDR3 contains 13 residues. Per germline, CDR1 SNHLY and CDR2 FYNNEI. CDR3 in amino acids: CASLRDSGNTIYF. CDR3 nucleotides: TGTGCCAGCCTTAGGGACTCTGGAAACACCATATATTTT.

This rearrangement joins TRBV5-5 to TRBJ2-5, with a tentative D call TRBD1 (6 bases). The length of the CDR3 is 16 residues. The V end was cut by 0 bases, the J end by 1 base, with 13 bases between. Germline values: CDR1 SGHKS, CDR2 YYEKEE (reference sequence). The CDR3 loop reads CASSLDQGTLQETQYF. CDR3 coding DNA: TGTGCCAGCAGCTTGGACCAGGGGACCCTCCAAGAGACCCAGTACTTC.

This rearrangement joins TRBV4-3 to TRBJ1-4; D perhaps matches TRBD1 (6 bases). The V gene lost 0 bases and the J gene lost 5 bases, with 13 bases spanning the gap. Germline loops: CDR1 LGHNA, CDR2 YSLEER. The CDR3 spans 16 residues. This chain's CDR3 is CASSQDKGVGNEKLFF. CDR3 bases: TGCGCCAGCAGCCAAGATAAGGGGGTGGGAAATGAAAAACTGTTTTTT.

This clone was seen only a few times. The V gene is TRBV19, the J gene TRBJ1-4, with D maybe TRBD1 (6 bases). CDR3 size: 16 residues. CDR1 and CDR2 (germline): LNHDA, SQIVND (reference sequence). V lost 6 bases and J 7 bases, leaving 21 bases between the germline ends. The CDR3 region has the DNA TGTGCCAGTAGCGCTCCCAGGGACACGACGGGTGAAAAACTGTTTTTT. Amino acids: CASSAPRDTTGEKLFF.

The chain couples TRBV5-1 to TRBJ2-1; D is unclear. This CDR3 has 15 amino acids. V dropped 2 bases and J dropped 10 bases, with 19 bases sitting between them. Germline-derived CDR1 and CDR2 are SGHRS and YFSETQ. The CDR3 region is CASSLHSVSSGEQFF. Written as DNA, the CDR3 is TGCGCCAGCAGCTTACACTCGGTATCGAGTGGAGAGCAGTTCTTC.

This clone was seen only once. The chain links TRBV5-1 to TRBJ2-2; D is uncertain. The germline V gene has CDR1 SGHRS and CDR2 YFSETQ. The CDR3 has 12 amino acids. The V and J ends lost 5 bases and 6 bases respectively, with 8 bases between them. In nucleotides, the CDR3 is TGCGCCAGCAGTCACTCGTCCGGGGAGCTGTTTTTT. Encoded protein: CASSHSSGELFF.

The CDR3 here is CATSDYGTGYHGELFF. In nucleotides, the CDR3 is TGTGCCACCAGTGATTACGGGACAGGTTACCACGGGGAGCTGTTTTTT. This chain connects TRBV24-1 to TRBJ2-2; 8 bases are a match to TRBD1. The CDR3 spans 16 residues. Germline CDR1 reads KGHDR; CDR2 reads SFDVKD. J lost 7 bases, V lost 2 bases, and 8 bases had no gene match.

Concerning this clone itself: Germline is not matched at one junction end, which may reflect a read error. V usage is TRBV7-8 and J usage is TRBJ1-4; D remains ambiguous. CDR1 and CDR2 (germline): SGHVS, FQNEAQ. CDR3 size: 16 residues. The CDR3 DNA follows: TGTGCCAGCAGCTTAGGACGGATTACAACTTATGAAAAACTGTTTTTT. This gives the protein CASSLGRITTYEKLFF.

CDR3 DNA sequence: TGTGCCTGGAGTGTACTTATCGGAGGGACTGGAAACACCATATATTTT. It is translated as CAWSVLIGGTGNTIYF. This sequence joins TRBV30 and TRBJ1-3; D not certain. Trimming removed 0 bases at V and 2 bases at J, with 14 bases between. The CDR3 loop spans 16 amino acids. Germline V lookup: CDR1 GTSNPN, CDR2 SVGIG (reference sequence).

The rearrangement links TRBV11-3 to TRBJ1-1; maybe TRBD1 (6 bases). V lost 3 bases and J 3 bases, leaving 14 bases between the germline ends. The germline CDR1 and CDR2 sequences are SGHNT and YENEEA. The CDR3 is made up of 15 amino acids. The CDR3 here is CASSFWGASDTEAFF. The CDR3 nucleotides read TGTGCCAGCAGCTTTTGGGGGGCTTCGGACACTGAAGCTTTCTTT.

This chain connects TRBV28 to TRBJ1-2; D remains ambiguous. V lost 3 bases to trimming and J lost 7 bases, with 15 bases between them. CDR1 is MDHEN and CDR2 is SYDVKM in the germline V gene. The length of the CDR3 is 14 residues. The CDR3 bases are TGTGCCAGCAGTTTTAGTTTGTCCGAGGCTGGCTACACCTTC. Residues: CASSFSLSEAGYTF.

In its sample, this clone was seen a few times. The rearrangement links TRBV7-3 to TRBJ2-1, with TRBD2 matching over 9 bases. The V gene's germline CDR1 is SGHTA and CDR2 FQGTGA. V trimming: 6 bases; J trimming: 3 bases; junction bases outside the gene matches: 9. The CDR3 spans 16 residues. In nucleotides, the CDR3 is TGTGCCAGCAGTGCGTGGCTAGCGGGGAGCTACAATGAGCAGTTCTTC. Translation: CASSAWLAGSYNEQFF.

The chain has TRBV24-1 and TRBJ2-3; 12 nucleotides align to TRBD1. The CDR3 loop spans 17 amino acids. The trim removed 5 bases at V and 7 bases at J, leaving 12 bases unmatched. The V gene's germline CDR1 is KGHDR and CDR2 SFDVKD. This chain's CDR3 is CATSATTRDRGLYTQYF. The CDR3 nucleotides are TGTGCCACCAGTGCTACGACCCGGGACAGGGGGCTATATACGCAGTATTTT.

The chain combines TRBV11-2 with TRBJ1-1; 9 nucleotides line up with TRBD1. V lost 3 bases, J lost 5 bases, and 4 bases stayed unmatched. Germline CDR1 SGHAT, CDR2 FQNNGV. The CDR3 runs to 14 residues. The CDR3 coding sequence is TGTGCCAGCAGCTTTACGGGACAGGGAACTGAAGCTTTCTTT. The encoded protein is CASSFTGQGTEAFF. The full variable domain, with the rest looked up from reference TRBV11-2 and TRBJ1-1, is EAGVAQSPRYKIIEKRQSVAFWCNPISGHATLYWYQQILGQGPKLLIQFQNNGVVDDSQLPKDRFSAERLKGVDSTLKIQPAKLEDSAVYLCASSFTGQGTEAFFGQGTRLTVV.

CDR3 nucleotides: TGTGCCAGCAGCGTTTCCGGGCCTAACTATGGCTACACCTTC. The encoded protein is CASSVSGPNYGYTF. The chain employs TRBV9 and TRBJ1-2; D is uncertain. Per germline, CDR1 SGDLS and CDR2 YYNGEE. V lost 2 bases, J lost 0 bases, and 8 bases lay in between. The CDR3 extends over 14 amino acids.

J is TRBJ1-3 and V is TRBV7-2; tentative D call: TRBD1 (6 bases). The CDR3 has 15 amino acids. The V end lost 5 bases, the J end lost 1 base, and 12 bases lay between the germline ends. The germline gives CDR1 SGHTA, CDR2 FQGNSA. The CDR3 is CASSLTRGSGNTIYF. CDR3 DNA: TGTGCCAGCAGCCTTACGAGGGGGTCTGGAAACACCATATATTTT.

This sequence joins TRBV7-2 and TRBJ2-7; TRBD1 might be the D (5 bases). This CDR3 has 14 residues. Germline V gene data show CDR1 as SGHTA and CDR2 as FQGNSA. Trimming stripped 3 bases from V and 1 base from J, with 10 bases between. The CDR3 bases are TGTGCCAGCAGCTTCCTAGGGGAATCCTACGAGCAGTACTTC. Translating gives CASSFLGESYEQYF.

This sequence joins TRBV3-1 (or the pseudogene TRBV3-2) and TRBJ1-5; 8 bases fit TRBD1. Germline-derived CDR1 and CDR2 are LGHDT and YNNKEL (reference sequence). The CDR3 consists of 15 residues. With V trimmed by 1 base and J by 4 bases, 3 bases remained unmatched. CDR3 bases: TGTGCCAGCAGCCAAGCGGGACAGGTGAATCAGCCCCAGCATTTT. Amino acids: CASSQAGQVNQPQHF.

The chain has TRBV9 and TRBJ2-5, with D unclear. CDR3 size: 13 residues. The V and J ends lost 0 bases and 5 bases respectively, with 8 bases between them. Germline CDR1 reads SGDLS; CDR2 reads YYNGEE. CDR3: CASSVGVEETQYF. CDR3 DNA sequence: TGTGCCAGCAGCGTAGGGGTAGAGGAGACCCAGTACTTC.

This chain uses TRBV5-1 with TRBJ2-7; D may be TRBD2 (7 bases). Germline-derived CDR1 and CDR2 are SGHRS and YFSETQ. The V end was cut by 0 bases, the J end by 6 bases, with 10 bases between. There are 13 residues in the CDR3. The CDR3 here is CASSLARGGEQYF. In DNA form, the CDR3 reads TGCGCCAGCAGCTTGGCTAGGGGGGGCGAGCAGTACTTC.

The chain has TRBV5-5 and TRBJ2-7, with TRBD1 identical over 7 bases. The CDR3 totals 13 residues. V was clipped by 7 bases and J by 6 bases; unmatched bases: 10. CDR1 is SGHKS and CDR2 is YYEKEE in the germline V gene (reference sequence). In nucleotides, the CDR3 is TGTGCCAGCGGCGACAGGGAAGGAAGCGAGCAGTACTTC. This gives the protein CASGDREGSEQYF.